The clone carrying this T cell receptor (beta chain) has just a few counts. Its matching antigen is unknown. This entry belongs to a study of T-cell reconstitution after alpha-beta-depleted transplantation in children. General study points: At the one-year point after transplant, T-cell counts and TCRbeta diversity were found to come mostly from T cells that had been newly produced. After transplant, at about two months, alpha-beta T cells were reportedly derived from several hundred expanded graft clones. Diversity of TCRbeta at day 60 was high in some patients, arising from surviving recipient T cells and thymic progenitors.

V shed 5 bases, J shed 4 bases, and the junction held 11 bases outside the gene matches. From germline, CDR1 is DFQATT and CDR2 SNEGSKA (reference sequence). The CDR3 has 14 amino acids. The TCRbeta library was prepared with unique molecular identifiers. One entry per CDR3 protein results from TCRdb running MiXCR on the PCR reads. The sample includes around 670,000 distinct CDR3 sequences, over 10% of them seen just once. This TCR came from a girl aged 2 to 9 with congenital amegakaryocytic thrombocytopenia, due to receive a stem cell transplant. V and J are TRBV20-1 and TRBJ2-7; 7 nucleotides align to TRBD2. Material: PBMCs, obtained before TCRalphabeta/CD19-depleted stem cell transplant. The CDR3 is CSAFPPAGRYEQYF. The CDR3 nucleotides read TGCAGTGCTTTCCCCCCAGCGGGAAGGTACGAGCAGTACTTC.